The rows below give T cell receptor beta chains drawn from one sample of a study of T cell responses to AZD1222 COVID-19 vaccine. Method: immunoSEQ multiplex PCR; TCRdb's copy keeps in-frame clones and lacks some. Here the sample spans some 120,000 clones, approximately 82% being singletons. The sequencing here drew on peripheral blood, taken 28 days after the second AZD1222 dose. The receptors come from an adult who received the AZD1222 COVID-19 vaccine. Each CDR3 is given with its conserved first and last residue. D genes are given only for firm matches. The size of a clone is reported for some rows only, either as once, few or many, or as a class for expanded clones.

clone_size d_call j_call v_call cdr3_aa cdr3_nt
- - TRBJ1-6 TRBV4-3 CASSQDRNSYNSPLHF TGCGCCAGCAGCCAAGATCGGAACTCCTATAATTCACCCCTCCACTTT
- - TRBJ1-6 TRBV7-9 CASSLLRNNSPLHF TGTGCCAGCAGCCTTCTTCGAAATAATTCACCCCTCCACTTT
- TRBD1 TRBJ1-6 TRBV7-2 CASSLDYRDRVNSPLHF TGTGCCAGCAGCTTAGATTATCGGGACAGGGTAAATTCACCCCTCCACTTT
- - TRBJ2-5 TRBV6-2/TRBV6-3 CASSAWGRQETQYF TGTGCCAGCAGTGCTTGGGGTCGGCAAGAGACCCAGTACTTC
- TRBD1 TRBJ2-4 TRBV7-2 CASSSRLTGVSAIQYF TGTGCCAGCAGCTCCCGGTTGACAGGGGTTTCTGCCATTCAGTACTTC
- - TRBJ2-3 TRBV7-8 CASSLARLPRTDTQYF TGTGCCAGCAGCTTAGCGCGGCTCCCAAGGACAGATACGCAGTATTTT
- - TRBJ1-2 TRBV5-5 CASSLGHQGYGYTF TGTGCCAGCAGCTTAGGCCACCAGGGCTATGGCTACACCTTC
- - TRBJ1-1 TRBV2 CASSETERTEAFF TGTGCCAGCAGTGAGACCGAACGCACTGAAGCTTTCTTT
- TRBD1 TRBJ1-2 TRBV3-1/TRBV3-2 CASSQAGQGAYGYTF TGTGCCAGCAGCCAAGCTGGACAGGGGGCCTATGGCTACACCTTC
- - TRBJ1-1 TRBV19 CASTQPGPLAFF TGTGCCAGTACCCAACCGGGACCTCTAGCTTTCTTT
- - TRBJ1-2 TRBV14 CASSQGEGRPYGYTF TGTGCCAGCAGCCAAGGGGAGGGACGGCCCTATGGCTACACCTTC
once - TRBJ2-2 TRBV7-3 CASSLDRPNTGELFF TGTGCCAGCAGCTTAGACAGACCGAACACCGGGGAGCTGTTTTTT
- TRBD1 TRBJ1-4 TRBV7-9 CASSLGETGDEKLFF TGTGCCAGCAGCTTAGGGGAAACAGGGGATGAAAAACTGTTTTTT
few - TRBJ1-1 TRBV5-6 CASSLIDMNTEAFF TGTGCCAGCAGCTTGATAGATATGAACACTGAAGCTTTCTTT
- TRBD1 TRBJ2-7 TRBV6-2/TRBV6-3 CASSYSGQGYEQYF TGTGCCAGCAGTTACTCGGGACAGGGGTACGAGCAGTACTTC
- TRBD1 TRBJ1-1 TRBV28 CASKGPDRATEAFF TGTGCCAGCAAGGGACCAGACAGGGCCACTGAAGCTTTCTTT
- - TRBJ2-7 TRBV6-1 CASSEAAGLSNEQYF TGTGCCAGCAGTGAAGCGGCAGGGTTATCAAACGAGCAGTACTTC
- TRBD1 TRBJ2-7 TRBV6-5 CASRGTGQGRYEQYF TGTGCCAGCAGAGGGACCGGACAGGGAAGGTACGAGCAGTACTTC
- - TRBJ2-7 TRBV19 CASSDSFYSYEQYF TGTGCCAGTAGCGACAGCTTCTACTCCTACGAGCAGTACTTC
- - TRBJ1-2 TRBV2 CASRPGLNYGYTF TGTGCCAGCAGGCCGGGACTAAACTATGGCTACACCTTC
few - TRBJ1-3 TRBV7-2 CASSWDTPISGNTIYF TGTGCCAGCAGCTGGGACACACCAATCTCTGGAAACACCATATATTTT
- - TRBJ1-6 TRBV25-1 CASSADSPLHF TGTGCCAGCAGTGCGGATTCACCCCTCCACTTT
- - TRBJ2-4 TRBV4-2 CASSQGEAKNIQYF TGTGCCAGCAGCCAGGGCGAAGCCAAAAACATTCAGTACTTC
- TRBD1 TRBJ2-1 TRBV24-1 CATSTRDRSRREQFF TGTGCCACCAGTACCCGGGACAGGAGTCGAAGGGAGCAGTTCTTC
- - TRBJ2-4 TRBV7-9 CASSPPGLRAKNIQYF TGTGCCAGCAGCCCACCGGGACTTAGAGCCAAAAACATTCAGTACTTC
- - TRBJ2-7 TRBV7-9 CASTWAAYEQYF TGTGCCAGCACCTGGGCCGCCTACGAGCAGTACTTC
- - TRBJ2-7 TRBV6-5 CASSSGHGYEQYF TGTGCCAGCAGTTCGGGACACGGCTACGAGCAGTACTTC
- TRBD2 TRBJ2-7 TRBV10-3 CAISESWIAGTYEQYF TGTGCCATCAGTGAGTCATGGATAGCGGGTACCTACGAGCAGTACTTC
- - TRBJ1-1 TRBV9 CASSVATGTTTNTEAFF TGTGCCAGCAGCGTAGCTACGGGGACAACCACTAACACTGAAGCTTTCTTT
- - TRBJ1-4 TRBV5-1 CASSLGGRWSDLNEKLFF TGCGCCAGCAGCTTAGGGGGGCGTTGGTCGGATCTTAATGAAAAACTGTTTTTT
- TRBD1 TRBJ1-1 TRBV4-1 CASSQVRGLQAEAFF TGCGCCAGCAGCCAAGTAAGGGGGCTTCAGGCTGAAGCTTTCTTT
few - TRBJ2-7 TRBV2 CASSDRDLWGGRYEQYF TGTGCCAGCTCGGACAGGGATCTCTGGGGGGGCAGATACGAGCAGTACTTC
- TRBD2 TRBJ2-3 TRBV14 CASRLAGVGDTQYF TGTGCCAGCCGTCTGGCGGGGGTTGGAGATACGCAGTATTTT
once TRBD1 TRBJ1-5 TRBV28 CATNRQGSRPQHF TGTGCCACCAACCGACAGGGCTCACGGCCCCAGCATTTT
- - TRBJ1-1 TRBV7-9 CASSSGGESEAFF TGTGCCAGCAGCTCGGGGGGTGAGAGTGAAGCTTTCTTT
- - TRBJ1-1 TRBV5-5 CASSSQSRIGTEAFF TGTGCCAGCAGCTCCCAGTCCCGAATAGGCACTGAAGCTTTCTTT
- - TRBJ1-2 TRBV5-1 CASSPEGGRIYGYTF TGCGCCAGCAGTCCGGAGGGGGGACGGATCTATGGCTACACCTTC